Listed here are 2 T cell receptor beta chains from one sample, sequenced in a study of T cell responses to AZD1222 COVID-19 vaccine. TCRdb's copy holds only in-frame clones and misses some; the assay was immunoSEQ multiplex PCR. This repertoire shows 80,000 to 100,000 clones, approximately 90% found once; its top ten account for around 10%. Sample: peripheral blood, taken 28 days after the second AZD1222 dose. The source is an adult who received the AZD1222 COVID-19 vaccine.

The rearrangement links TRBV25-1 to TRBJ2-3, with D possibly matching TRBD2 (7 bases). Per germline, CDR1 MGHDK and CDR2 SYGVNS. Trimming cost V 3 bases and J 6 bases, with 10 bases left between them. There are 13 residues in the CDR3. CDR3 sequence (DNA): TGTGCCAGCAGTGAGGGGGGGGCGGATACGCAGTATTTT. This gives the protein CASSEGGADTQYF.

The chain has TRBV6-6 and TRBJ1-1, with 8 bases aligning to TRBD1. Trimming took 6 bases from V and 3 from J; bases not matched to a gene: 3. This CDR3 contains 13 residues. The germline gives CDR1 MNHNY, CDR2 SVGAGI (reference sequence). This CDR3 is CASRKDRDTEAFF. The CDR3 coding sequence is TGTGCCAGCAGAAAGGACAGGGACACTGAAGCTTTCTTT.